The T cell receptor (beta chain) under discussion was sequenced for a study of control samples from healthy donors and cancer patients (TCRdb year 2020). Reading from cysteine to phenylalanine, the CDR3 counts 15 amino acids. The CDR3 DNA has 45 bases and is translated from base 1. Taken from the germline V gene, the CDR1 and CDR2 loops are ENHRY and SYGVKD. V is cut by 0 bases and J by 3 bases, and the space between the germline ends is 11 bases. In regard to this clone: Its antigen specificity is not known. No base-level quality is on record; no much larger clone is a single base apart.

Libraries were prepared through the immunoSEQ multiplex PCR assay. TCRdb's version of the immuneACCESS table is confined to in-frame rearrangements and falls short of the full clone set. An unresolved V gene accounts for under half of the shortfall where checked; the remainder is of unknown origin. The sample has about 100,000 clones on record, just under 85% of them singletons. Approximately 19% of the sample comes from the top ten. The sequenced material came from blood. Rearrangement joined TRBV10-3 to TRBJ2-5; no D gene can be assigned with confidence. The origin of this receptor is a man aged 25 to 40 in good health. The CDR3 in this case is CAISESRVKEETQYF. In nucleotide form, the sequence is TGTGCCATCAGTGAGTCCCGGGTGAAGGAAGAGACCCAGTACTTC.